This TCR beta chain was recovered during a study of cytomegalovirus exposure and HLA in healthy donors. Study observations and caveats: The study put 150 to 200 TCR beta chains on its list as cytomegalovirus-associated.

Worth noting for this clone: As yet, its antigen is unknown.

There are 15 residues in the CDR3. From germline, CDR1 is SNHLY and CDR2 FYNNEI. Trimming pared 4 bases from V and 7 bases from J, leaving 17 bases between. PCR amplification relied on 60 Vbeta primers (plus 13 Jbeta primers). The protocol was immunoSEQ multiplex PCR, while the TCRdb copy is restricted to in-frame clones and leaves out a portion. This sample yields 130,000 to 150,000 clones, of which around a tenth are seen a single time; 1.8% belongs to the top ten. The sequence was obtained from a male donor in good health and CMV-seronegative. This chain connects TRBV2 to TRBJ2-1, with D possibly being TRBD1 (6 bases). Sequencing input: PBMCs. The DNA for the CDR3 is TGTGCCAGCAGTGGCCCTGGGGGCCTTAGAAATGAGCAGTTCTTC. Its translation: CASSGPGGLRNEQFF.